This T cell receptor (beta chain) was recorded in a study of cytomegalovirus exposure and HLA in healthy donors. This clone was counted a few times. Germline-derived CDR1 and CDR2 are SGDLS and YYNGEE. The CDR3 totals 16 residues. With 0 bases removed from V and 7 bases from J, the gap between germline ends came to 19 bases. PCR was performed using 60 Vbeta and 13 Jbeta primers. The table came from immunoSEQ multiplex PCR; TCRdb's copy has only in-frame clones and leaves some out. The sample includes over 110,000 clones, 65% to 80% seen only once; the top ten take approximately 8.3%. This sequence originates from a woman aged 45-60 years in good health and CMV-seropositive. Sequenced: PBMCs. This rearrangement joins TRBV9 to TRBJ2-5, with D perhaps matching TRBD2 (6 bases). CDR3 loop: CASSVVGSSEVATQYF. In nucleotides, the CDR3 is TGTGCCAGCAGCGTAGTCGGGTCTAGCGAGGTGGCGACCCAGTACTTC.